This TCR beta chain originates from a study of T cell responses to AZD1222 COVID-19 vaccine. As regards this clone: Its antigen is still unknown.

The CDR3 loop spans 14 amino acids. The V end lost 10 bases, the J end lost 3 bases, and 18 bases lay between the germline ends. Per germline, CDR1 KGHSH and CDR2 LQKENI. Study outcomes and limitations: Only a handful of AZD1222 recipients, five to seven in all, had baseline seropositivity. Spike was spanned by vaccine-associated CD4 TCRs, with dominance at 160-218 and 743-854. Donors, mostly white British, included more females; clonal diversity was possibly underestimated. After two AZD1222 doses, spike-specific TCR breadth and depth rose versus day 0.

Method: immunoSEQ multiplex PCR; TCRdb's copy keeps in-frame clones and lacks some. The data contain some 120,000 clones, 80% to 95% of them singletons. This receptor was identified in an adult who received the MenACWY meningococcal vaccine as a control. V is TRBV18 and J is TRBJ2-5; D assignment may be TRBD1 or TRBD2 (5 bases each). Source: peripheral blood, taken 28 days after the second dose of the MenACWY control vaccine. The CDR3 sequence is CATQISGGKETQYF. CDR3 DNA: TGTGCCACCCAGATCAGTGGGGGTAAAGAGACCCAGTACTTC.